This T cell receptor beta chain was captured by sequencing in a study of cytomegalovirus exposure and HLA in healthy donors. Whole-study results and caveats: A later analysis linked a missense variant in DCLRE1C to the trimming of TCR beta V and J genes. Data from an earlier analysis indicated that most TCR beta V segments were productive either about 90% or about 30% of the time. While the bulk of TCR sequences proved rare, some public TCRs turned up in many donors.

The CDR3 totals 11 residues. Germline values: CDR1 SQVTM, CDR2 ANQGSEA. V was pared by 7 bases and J by 6 bases, with 6 bases of the junction left unmatched. With respect to this clone: Its target is unknown.

The PCR employed 60 Vbeta primers together with 13 Jbeta primers. Produced via immunoSEQ multiplex PCR; TCRdb's table is partial and in-frame only. In the table there are over 150,000 clones, more than 70% of which are singletons. Input material: PBMCs. This TCR derives from a man aged 55 to 70 in good health and CMV-seronegative. The chain employs TRBV29-1 and TRBJ2-7; TRBD1 matches 7 bases. This chain's CDR3 is CSAYRGGEQYF. CDR3 DNA sequence: TGCAGCGCTTACAGGGGCGGCGAGCAGTACTTC.